This T cell receptor beta chain was captured by sequencing in a study of OX40 agonist ivuxolimab in advanced cancers. Study in general: Males comprised around 78% of the group, whose mean age was about 61 years (range 23 to 79).

Concerning this clone: What it binds is unknown.

Study-level points and caveats: Among the lowest peripheral clonal expansion occurred in 0.1-3.0 mg/kg partial responders.

Profiled with immunoSEQ multiplex PCR; TCRdb holds only in-frame clones, not every one. The data hold 65,000 to 90,000 clones, with approximately 80% observed a single time. The source is an adult with an advanced solid tumor such as melanoma, head and neck, liver or kidney cancer. Here the sequenced sample was CD4+ or CD8+ T cells sorted from blood, taken in a trial of the OX40 agonist ivuxolimab.

The CDR3 region has the DNA TGTGCCAGCAGCTTGGGGACAGAAGAGACCCAGTACTTC. Translated: CASSLGTEETQYF. The chain carries TRBV5-4 and TRBJ2-5; possible D gene TRBD1, 6 bases. Germline V gene data show CDR1 as SGHNT and CDR2 as YYREEE (reference sequence). CDR3 length equals 13 residues. Trimming took 0 bases from V and 3 from J, leaving 6 bases between them.